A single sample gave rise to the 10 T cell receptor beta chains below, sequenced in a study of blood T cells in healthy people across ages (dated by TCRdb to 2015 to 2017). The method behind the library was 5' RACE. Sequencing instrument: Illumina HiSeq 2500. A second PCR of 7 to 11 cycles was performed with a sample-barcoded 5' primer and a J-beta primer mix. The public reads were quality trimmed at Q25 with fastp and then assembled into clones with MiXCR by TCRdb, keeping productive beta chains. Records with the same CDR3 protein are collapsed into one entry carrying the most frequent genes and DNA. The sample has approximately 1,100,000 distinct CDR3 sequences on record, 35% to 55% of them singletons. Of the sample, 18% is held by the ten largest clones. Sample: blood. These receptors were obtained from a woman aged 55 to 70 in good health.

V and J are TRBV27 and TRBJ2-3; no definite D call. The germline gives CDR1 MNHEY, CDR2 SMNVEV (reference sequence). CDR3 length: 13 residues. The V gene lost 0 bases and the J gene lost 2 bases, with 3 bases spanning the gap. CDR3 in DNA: TGTGCCAGCAGTTTATCCTTCACAGATACGCAGTATTTT. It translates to CASSLSFTDTQYF.

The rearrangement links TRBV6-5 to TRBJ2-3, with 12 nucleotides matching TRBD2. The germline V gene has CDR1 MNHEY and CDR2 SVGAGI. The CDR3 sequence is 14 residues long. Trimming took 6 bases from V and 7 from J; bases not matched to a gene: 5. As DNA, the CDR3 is TGTGCCAGCAGCCCTAGCGGGAGGGGGCATACGCAGTATTTT. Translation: CASSPSGRGHTQYF.

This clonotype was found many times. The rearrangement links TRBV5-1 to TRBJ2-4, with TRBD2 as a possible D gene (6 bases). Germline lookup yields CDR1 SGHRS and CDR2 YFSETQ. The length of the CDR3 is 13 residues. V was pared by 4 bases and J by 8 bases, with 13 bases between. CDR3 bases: TGCGCCAGCAGCGTAGCGGCAAGGGACATTCAGTACTTC. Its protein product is CASSVAARDIQYF.

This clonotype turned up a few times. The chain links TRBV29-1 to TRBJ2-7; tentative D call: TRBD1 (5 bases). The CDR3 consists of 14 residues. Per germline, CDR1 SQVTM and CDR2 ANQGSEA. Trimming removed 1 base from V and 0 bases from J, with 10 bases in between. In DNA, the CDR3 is TGCAGCGTTGAAGGGCAGGGCCTCTCCTACGAGCAGTACTTC. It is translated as CSVEGQGLSYEQYF.

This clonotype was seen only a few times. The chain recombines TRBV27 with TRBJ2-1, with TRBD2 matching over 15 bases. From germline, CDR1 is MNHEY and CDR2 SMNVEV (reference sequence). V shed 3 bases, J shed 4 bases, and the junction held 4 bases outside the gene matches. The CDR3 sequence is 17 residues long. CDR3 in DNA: TGTGCCAGCAGTTTCCGCGGGACTAGCGGGAGGTACAATGAGCAGTTCTTC. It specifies CASSFRGTSGRYNEQFF.

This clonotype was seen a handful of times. DNA for the CDR3: TGTGCCAGCAGCTTAGCAGGGAAGGCCGAGCAGTACTTC. Protein sequence: CASSLAGKAEQYF. The chain couples TRBV7-2 to TRBJ2-7; D is ambiguous. The CDR3 spans 13 residues. Germline V CDR1 and CDR2: SGHTA, FQGNSA. V lost 0 bases, J lost 6 bases, and 9 bases lay in between.

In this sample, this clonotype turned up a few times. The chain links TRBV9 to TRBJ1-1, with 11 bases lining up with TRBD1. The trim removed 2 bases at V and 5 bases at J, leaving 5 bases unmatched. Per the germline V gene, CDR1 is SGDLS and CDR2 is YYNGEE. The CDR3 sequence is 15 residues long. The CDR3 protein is CASSVGGQGETEAFF. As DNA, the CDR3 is TGTGCCAGCAGCGTGGGGGGACAGGGGGAAACTGAAGCTTTCTTT.

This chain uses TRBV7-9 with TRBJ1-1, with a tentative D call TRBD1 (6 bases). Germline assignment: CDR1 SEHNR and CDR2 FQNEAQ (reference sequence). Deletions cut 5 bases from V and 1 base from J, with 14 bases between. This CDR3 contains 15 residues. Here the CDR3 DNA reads TGTGCCAGCAGCAAGAAACAGGGTCGGAACACTGAAGCTTTCTTT. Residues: CASSKKQGRNTEAFF. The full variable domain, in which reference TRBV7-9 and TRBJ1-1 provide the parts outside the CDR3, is DTGVSQNPRHKITKRGQNVTFRCDPISEHNRLYWYRQTLGQGPEFLTYFQNEAQLEKSRLLSDRFSAERPKGSFSTLEIQRTEQGDSAMYLCASSKKQGRNTEAFFGQGTRLTVV.

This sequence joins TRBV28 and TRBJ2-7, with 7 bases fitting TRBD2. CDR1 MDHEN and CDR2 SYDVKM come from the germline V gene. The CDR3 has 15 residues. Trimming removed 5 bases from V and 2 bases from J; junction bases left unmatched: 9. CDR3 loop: CASSPPGRAAYEQYF. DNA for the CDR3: TGTGCCAGCAGTCCGCCGGGGAGGGCGGCCTACGAGCAGTACTTC.

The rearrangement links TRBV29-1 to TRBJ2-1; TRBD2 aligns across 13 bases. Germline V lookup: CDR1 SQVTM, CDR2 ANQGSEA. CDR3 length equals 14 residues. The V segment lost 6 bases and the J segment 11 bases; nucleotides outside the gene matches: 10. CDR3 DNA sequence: TGCAGCGTCGCAACCAGACTAGCGGGAGGCCAGCAGTTCTTC. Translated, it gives CSVATRLAGGQQFF.